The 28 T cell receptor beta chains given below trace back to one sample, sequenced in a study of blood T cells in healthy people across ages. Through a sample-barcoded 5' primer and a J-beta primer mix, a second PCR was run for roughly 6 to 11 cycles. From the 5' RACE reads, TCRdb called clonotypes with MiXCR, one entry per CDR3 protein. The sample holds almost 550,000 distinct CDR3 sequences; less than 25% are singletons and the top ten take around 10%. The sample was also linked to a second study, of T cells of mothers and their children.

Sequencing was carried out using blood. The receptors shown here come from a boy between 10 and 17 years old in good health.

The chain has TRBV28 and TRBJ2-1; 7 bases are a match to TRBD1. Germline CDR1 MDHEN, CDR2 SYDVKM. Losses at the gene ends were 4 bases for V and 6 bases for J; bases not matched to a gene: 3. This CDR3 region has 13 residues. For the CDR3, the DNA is TGTGCCAGCAGTTGGGCAGGGGGCAATGAGCAGTTCTTC. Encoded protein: CASSWAGGNEQFF.

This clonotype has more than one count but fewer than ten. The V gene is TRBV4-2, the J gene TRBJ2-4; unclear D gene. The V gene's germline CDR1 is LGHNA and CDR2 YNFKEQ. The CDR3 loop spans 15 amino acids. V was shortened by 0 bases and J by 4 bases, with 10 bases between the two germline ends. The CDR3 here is CASSQESQEKNIQYF. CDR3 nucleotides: TGTGCCAGCAGCCAAGAATCGCAGGAAAAAAACATTCAGTACTTC.

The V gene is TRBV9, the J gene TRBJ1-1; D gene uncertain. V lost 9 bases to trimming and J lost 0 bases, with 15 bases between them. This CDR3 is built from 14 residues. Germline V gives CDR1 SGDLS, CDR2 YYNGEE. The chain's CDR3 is CATTPTNLNTEAFF. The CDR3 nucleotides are TGTGCCACCACACCGACAAATTTGAACACTGAAGCTTTCTTT.

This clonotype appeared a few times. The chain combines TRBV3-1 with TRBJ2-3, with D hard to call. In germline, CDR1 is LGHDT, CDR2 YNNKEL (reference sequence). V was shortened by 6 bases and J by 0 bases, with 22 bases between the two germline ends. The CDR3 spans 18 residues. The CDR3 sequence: CASSNRFNSSSSTDTQYF. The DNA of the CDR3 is TGTGCCAGCAGTAACCGATTTAACTCGTCGTCTAGCACAGATACGCAGTATTTT.

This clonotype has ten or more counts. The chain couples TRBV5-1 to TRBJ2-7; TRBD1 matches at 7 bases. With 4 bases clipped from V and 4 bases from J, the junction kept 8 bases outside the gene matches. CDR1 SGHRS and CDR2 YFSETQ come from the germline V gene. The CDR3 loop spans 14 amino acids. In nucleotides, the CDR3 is TGCGCCAGCAGCAGGGACAGCACAAGTTACGAGCAGTACTTC. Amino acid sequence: CASSRDSTSYEQYF. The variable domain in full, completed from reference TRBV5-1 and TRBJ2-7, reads KAGVTQTPRYLIKTRGQQVTLSCSPISGHRSVSWYQQTPGQGLQFLFEYFSETQRNKGNFPGRFSGRQFSNSRSEMNVSTLELGDSALYLCASSRDSTSYEQYFGPGTRLTVT.

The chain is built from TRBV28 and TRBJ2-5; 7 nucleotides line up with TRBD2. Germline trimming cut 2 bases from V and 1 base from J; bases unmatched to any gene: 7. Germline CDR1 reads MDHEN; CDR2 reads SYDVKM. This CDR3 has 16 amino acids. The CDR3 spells CASSLISAGTQETQYF. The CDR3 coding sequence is TGTGCCAGCAGTTTAATTTCAGCGGGGACCCAAGAGACCCAGTACTTC.

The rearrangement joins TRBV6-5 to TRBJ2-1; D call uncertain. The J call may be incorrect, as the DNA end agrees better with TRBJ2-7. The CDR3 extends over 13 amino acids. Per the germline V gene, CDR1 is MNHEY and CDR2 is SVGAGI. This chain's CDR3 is CASYNGASYEQYF. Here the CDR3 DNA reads TGTGCCAGTTACAACGGCGCTTCCTACGAGCAGTACTTC.

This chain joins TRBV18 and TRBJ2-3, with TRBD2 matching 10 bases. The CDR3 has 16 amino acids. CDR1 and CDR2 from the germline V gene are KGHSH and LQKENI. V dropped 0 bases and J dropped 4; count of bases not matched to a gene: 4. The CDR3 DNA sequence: TGTGCCAGCTCACCACCGGGACTAGCGTCCCCAGATACGCAGTATTTT. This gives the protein CASSPPGLASPDTQYF.

The CDR3 loop reads CASSLGVRAYNEQFF. CDR3 DNA: TGCGCCAGCAGCTTGGGGGTCAGGGCTTACAATGAGCAGTTCTTC. V is TRBV5-1 and J is TRBJ2-1; D perhaps matches TRBD1 (5 bases). The V and J ends lost 0 bases and 4 bases respectively, with 11 bases between them. CDR1 is SGHRS and CDR2 is YFSETQ in the germline V gene. The CDR3 contains 15 residues.

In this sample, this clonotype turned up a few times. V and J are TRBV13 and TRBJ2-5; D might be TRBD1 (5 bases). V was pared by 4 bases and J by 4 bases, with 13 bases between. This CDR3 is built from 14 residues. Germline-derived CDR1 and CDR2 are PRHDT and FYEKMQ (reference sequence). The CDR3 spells CASSWGRKGETQYF. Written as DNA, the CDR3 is TGTGCCAGCAGCTGGGGCCGCAAAGGAGAGACCCAGTACTTC.

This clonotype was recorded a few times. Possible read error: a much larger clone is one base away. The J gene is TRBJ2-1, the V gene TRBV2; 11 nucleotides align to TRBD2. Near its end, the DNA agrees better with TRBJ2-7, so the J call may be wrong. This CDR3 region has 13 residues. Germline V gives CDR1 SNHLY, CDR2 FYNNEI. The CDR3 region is CASRPGLADEQYF. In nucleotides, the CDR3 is TGTGCCAGCAGGCCGGGACTAGCGGACGAGCAGTACTTC.

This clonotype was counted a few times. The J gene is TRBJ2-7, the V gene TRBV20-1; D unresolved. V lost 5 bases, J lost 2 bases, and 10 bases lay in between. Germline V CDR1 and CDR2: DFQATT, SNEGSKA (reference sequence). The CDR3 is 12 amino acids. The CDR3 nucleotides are TGCAGTGCTGTCCTGCCCACCTACGAGCAGTACTTC. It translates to CSAVLPTYEQYF.

In DNA form, the CDR3 reads TGCAGTGCTAGAGACAGACCGGAATATAGCAATCAGCCCCAGCATTTT. Its translation: CSARDRPEYSNQPQHF. The chain is built from TRBV20-1 and TRBJ1-5; D is unclear. Trimming shortened V by 0 bases and J by 0 bases, and 12 bases separated the two germline ends. Germline V gene lookup returns CDR1 DFQATT and CDR2 SNEGSKA (reference sequence). The CDR3 loop spans 16 amino acids.

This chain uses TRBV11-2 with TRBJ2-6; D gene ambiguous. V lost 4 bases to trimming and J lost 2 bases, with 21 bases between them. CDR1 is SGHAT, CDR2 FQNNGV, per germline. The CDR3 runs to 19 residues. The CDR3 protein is CASSYEHHTEHTGANVLTF. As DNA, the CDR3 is TGTGCCAGCAGCTATGAGCACCATACTGAACATACTGGGGCCAACGTCCTGACTTTC.

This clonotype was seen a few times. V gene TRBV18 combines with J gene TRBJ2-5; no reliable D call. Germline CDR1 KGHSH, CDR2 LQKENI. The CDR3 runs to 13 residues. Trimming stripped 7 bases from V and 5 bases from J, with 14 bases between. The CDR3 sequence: CASCSSQVETQYF. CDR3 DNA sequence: TGTGCCAGCTGTTCTAGTCAAGTGGAGACCCAGTACTTC.

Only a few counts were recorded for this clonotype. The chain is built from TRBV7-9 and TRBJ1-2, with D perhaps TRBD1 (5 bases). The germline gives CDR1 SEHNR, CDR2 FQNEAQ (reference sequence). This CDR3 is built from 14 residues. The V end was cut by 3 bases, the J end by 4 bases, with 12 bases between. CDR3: CASSFRRDVYGYTF. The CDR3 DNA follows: TGTGCCAGCAGCTTTCGGAGGGACGTCTATGGCTACACCTTC.

CDR3 in DNA: TGTGCCAGCAGCCGAGACGGGACGGTGCTCGGGGAGCAGTACTTC. Translation: CASSRDGTVLGEQYF. The chain has TRBV5-4 and TRBJ2-7; the D call may be TRBD1 or TRBD2 (5 bases each). V was shortened by 4 bases and J by 7 bases, with 21 bases between the two germline ends. Looked up from germline, CDR1 is SGHNT and CDR2 is YYREEE (reference sequence). The CDR3 runs to 15 residues.

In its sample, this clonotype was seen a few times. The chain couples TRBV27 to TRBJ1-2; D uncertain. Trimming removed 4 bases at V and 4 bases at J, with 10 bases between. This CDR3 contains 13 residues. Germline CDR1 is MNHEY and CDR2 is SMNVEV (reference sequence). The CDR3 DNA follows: TGTGCCAGCAGTTATGTAGCATCCTATGGCTACACCTTC. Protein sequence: CASSYVASYGYTF.

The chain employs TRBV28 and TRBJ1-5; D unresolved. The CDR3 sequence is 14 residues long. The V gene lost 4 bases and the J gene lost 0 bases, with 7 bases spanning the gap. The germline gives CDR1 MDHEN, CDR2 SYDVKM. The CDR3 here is CASSSSLSNQPQHF. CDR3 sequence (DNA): TGTGCCAGCAGTTCTTCCCTTAGCAATCAGCCCCAGCATTTT.

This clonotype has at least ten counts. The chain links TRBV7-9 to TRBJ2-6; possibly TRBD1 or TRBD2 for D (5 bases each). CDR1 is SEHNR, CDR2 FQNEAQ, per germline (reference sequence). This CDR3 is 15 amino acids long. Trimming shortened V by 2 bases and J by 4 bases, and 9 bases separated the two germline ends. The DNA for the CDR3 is TGTGCCAGCAGCTTAACGGGGCTCGGGGCCAACGTCCTGACTTTC. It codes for CASSLTGLGANVLTF.

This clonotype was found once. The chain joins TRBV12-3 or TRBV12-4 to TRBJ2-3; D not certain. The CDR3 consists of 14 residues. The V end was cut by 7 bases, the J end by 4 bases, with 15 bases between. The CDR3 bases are TGTGCCAGCACCGAACAAGTCGGAGCAGATACGCAGTATTTT. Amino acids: CASTEQVGADTQYF.

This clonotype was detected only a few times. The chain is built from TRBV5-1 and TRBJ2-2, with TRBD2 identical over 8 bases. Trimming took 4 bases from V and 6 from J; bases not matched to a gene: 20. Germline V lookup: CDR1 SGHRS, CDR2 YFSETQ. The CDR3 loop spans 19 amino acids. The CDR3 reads CASSETGTGTSFDAGELFF. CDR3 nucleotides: TGCGCCAGCAGCGAAACCGGGACGGGGACTAGTTTTGATGCCGGGGAGCTGTTTTTT.

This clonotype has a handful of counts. The CDR3 nucleotides are TGCAGTGCTCCAATTCTAGCGGGAGGACCAAATGAGCAGTTCTTC. The encoded protein is CSAPILAGGPNEQFF. The chain employs TRBV20-1 and TRBJ2-1, with 11 bases matching TRBD2. V lost 5 bases and J lost 7; bases outside the gene matches: 10. The germline V gene encodes CDR1 DFQATT and CDR2 SNEGSKA (reference sequence). This CDR3 has 15 amino acids.

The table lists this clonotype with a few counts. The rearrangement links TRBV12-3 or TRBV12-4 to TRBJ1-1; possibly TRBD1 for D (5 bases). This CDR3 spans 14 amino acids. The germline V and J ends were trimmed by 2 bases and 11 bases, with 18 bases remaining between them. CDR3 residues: CASSLMAGTSGAFF. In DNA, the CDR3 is TGTGCCAGCAGTTTAATGGCGGGGACCTCGGGGGCTTTCTTT.

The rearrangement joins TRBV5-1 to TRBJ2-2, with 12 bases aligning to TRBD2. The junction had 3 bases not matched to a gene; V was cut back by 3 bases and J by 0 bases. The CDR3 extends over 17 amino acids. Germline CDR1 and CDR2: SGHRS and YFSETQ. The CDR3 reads CASSSRTSGANTGELFF. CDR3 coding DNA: TGCGCCAGCAGCTCCCGGACTAGCGGGGCGAACACCGGGGAGCTGTTTTTT.

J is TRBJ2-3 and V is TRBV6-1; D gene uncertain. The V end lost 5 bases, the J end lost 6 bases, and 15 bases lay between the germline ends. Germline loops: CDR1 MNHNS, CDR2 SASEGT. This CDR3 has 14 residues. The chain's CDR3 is CASSLATVGDTQYF. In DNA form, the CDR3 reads TGTGCCAGCAGTTTAGCCACCGTGGGGGATACGCAGTATTTT.

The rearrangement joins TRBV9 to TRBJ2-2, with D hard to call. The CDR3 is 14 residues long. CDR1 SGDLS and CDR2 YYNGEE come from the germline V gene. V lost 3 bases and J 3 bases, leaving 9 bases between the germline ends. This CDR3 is CASSAPPDTGELFF. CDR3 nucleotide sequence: TGTGCCAGCAGCGCTCCCCCCGACACCGGGGAGCTGTTTTTT.

CDR3 amino acids: CASSPVTANTGELFF. The CDR3 nucleotides are TGTGCCAGCAGCCCCGTTACAGCCAACACCGGGGAGCTGTTTTTT. The chain recombines TRBV11-1 with TRBJ2-2; D uncertain. Germline V gene sequence: CDR1 SGHAT, CDR2 FQDESV (reference sequence). Trimming took 5 bases from V and 2 from J, leaving 12 bases between them. This CDR3 comprises 15 residues.